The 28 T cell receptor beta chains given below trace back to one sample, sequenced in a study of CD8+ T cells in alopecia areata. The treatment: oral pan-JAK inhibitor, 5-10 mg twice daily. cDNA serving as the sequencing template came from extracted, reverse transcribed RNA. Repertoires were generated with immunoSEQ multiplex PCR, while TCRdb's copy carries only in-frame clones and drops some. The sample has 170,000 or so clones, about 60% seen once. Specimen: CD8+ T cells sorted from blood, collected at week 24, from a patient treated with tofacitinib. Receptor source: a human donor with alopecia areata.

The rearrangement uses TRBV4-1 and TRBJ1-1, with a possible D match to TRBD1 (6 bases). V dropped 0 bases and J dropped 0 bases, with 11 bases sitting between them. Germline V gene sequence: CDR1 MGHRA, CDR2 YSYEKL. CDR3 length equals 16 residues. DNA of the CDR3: TGCGCCAGCAGCCAAGAGGAGGGGGTTTTGAACACTGAAGCTTTCTTT. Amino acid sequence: CASSQEEGVLNTEAFF.

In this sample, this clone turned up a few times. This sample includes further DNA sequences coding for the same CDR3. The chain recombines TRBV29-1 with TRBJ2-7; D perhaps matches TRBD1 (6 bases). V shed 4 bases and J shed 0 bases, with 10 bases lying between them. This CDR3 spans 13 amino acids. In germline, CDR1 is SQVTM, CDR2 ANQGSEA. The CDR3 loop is CSVVRGSSYEQYF. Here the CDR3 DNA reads TGCAGCGTTGTCAGGGGAAGCTCCTACGAGCAGTACTTC.

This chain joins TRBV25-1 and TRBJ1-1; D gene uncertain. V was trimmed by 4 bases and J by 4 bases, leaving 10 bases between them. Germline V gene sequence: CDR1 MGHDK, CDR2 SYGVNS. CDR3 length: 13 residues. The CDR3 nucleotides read TGTGCCAGCAGTGGTTACAAATCCACTGAAGCTTTCTTT. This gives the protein CASSGYKSTEAFF.

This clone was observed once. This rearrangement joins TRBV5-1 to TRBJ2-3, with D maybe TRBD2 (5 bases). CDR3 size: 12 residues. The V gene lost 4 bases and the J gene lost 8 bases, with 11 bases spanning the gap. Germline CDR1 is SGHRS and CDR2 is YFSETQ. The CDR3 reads CASSPTGSTQYF. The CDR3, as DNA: TGCGCCAGCAGCCCCACGGGGAGTACGCAGTATTTT.

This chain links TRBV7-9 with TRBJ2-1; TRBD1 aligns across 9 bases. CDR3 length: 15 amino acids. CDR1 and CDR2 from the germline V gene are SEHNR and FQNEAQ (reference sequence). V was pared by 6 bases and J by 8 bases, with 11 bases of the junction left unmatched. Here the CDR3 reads CASSKLQGAGDEQFF. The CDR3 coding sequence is TGTGCCAGCAGTAAGCTACAGGGGGCTGGGGATGAGCAGTTCTTC.

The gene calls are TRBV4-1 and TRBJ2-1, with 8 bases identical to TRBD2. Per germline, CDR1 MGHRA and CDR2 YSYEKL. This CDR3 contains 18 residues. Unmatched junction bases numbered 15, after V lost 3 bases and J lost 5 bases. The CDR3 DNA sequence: TGCGCCAGCAGCCAGTCCACCCAAATTAGCGGGGCTAACAATGAGCAGTTCTTC. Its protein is CASSQSTQISGANNEQFF.

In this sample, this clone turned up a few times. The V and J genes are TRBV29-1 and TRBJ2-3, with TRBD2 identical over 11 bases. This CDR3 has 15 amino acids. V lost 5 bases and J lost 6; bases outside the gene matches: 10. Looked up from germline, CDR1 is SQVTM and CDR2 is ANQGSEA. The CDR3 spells CSVPLAGDYGDTQYF. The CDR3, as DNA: TGCAGCGTTCCACTAGCGGGGGACTACGGGGATACGCAGTATTTT.

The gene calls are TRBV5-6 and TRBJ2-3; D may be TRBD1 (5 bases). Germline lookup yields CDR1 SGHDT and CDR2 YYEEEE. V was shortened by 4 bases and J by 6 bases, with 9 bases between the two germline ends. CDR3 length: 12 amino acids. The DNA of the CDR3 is TGTGCCAGCAGCCCCGACAGCGATACGCAGTATTTT. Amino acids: CASSPDSDTQYF.

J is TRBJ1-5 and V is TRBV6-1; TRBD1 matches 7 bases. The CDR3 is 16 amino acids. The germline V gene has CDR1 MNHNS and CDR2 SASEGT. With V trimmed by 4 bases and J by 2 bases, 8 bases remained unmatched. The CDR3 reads CASSAKTGKGNQPQHF. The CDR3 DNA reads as TGTGCCAGCAGTGCGAAGACAGGGAAGGGCAATCAGCCCCAGCATTTT.

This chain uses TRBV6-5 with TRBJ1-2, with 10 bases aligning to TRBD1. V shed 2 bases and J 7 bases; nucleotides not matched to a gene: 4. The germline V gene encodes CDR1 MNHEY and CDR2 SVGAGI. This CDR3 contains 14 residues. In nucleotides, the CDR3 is TGTGCCAGCAGTTACGACAGGGGGCTCTCTGGCTACACCTTC. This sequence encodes CASSYDRGLSGYTF.

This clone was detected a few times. CDR3 sequence reads: CSVGSGFTDTQYF. In DNA form, the CDR3 reads TGCAGCGTTGGGTCAGGGTTCACAGATACGCAGTATTTT. The chain combines TRBV29-1 with TRBJ2-3; tentative D call: TRBD1 (5 bases). The CDR3 sequence is 13 residues long. Germline V lookup: CDR1 SQVTM, CDR2 ANQGSEA. V was shortened by 4 bases and J by 2 bases, with 10 bases between the two germline ends.

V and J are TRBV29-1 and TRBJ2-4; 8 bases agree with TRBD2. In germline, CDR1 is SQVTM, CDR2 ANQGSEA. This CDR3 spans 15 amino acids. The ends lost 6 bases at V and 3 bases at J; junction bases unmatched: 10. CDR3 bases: TGCAGCGTGTTAAAGGCCGCGGGGGGCAAAAACATTCAGTACTTC. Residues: CSVLKAAGGKNIQYF.

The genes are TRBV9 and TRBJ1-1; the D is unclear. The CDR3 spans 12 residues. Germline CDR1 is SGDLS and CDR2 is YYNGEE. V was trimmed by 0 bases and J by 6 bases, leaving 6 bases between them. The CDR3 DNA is TGTGCCAGCAGCGTAGTGCATCCTGAAGCTTTCTTT. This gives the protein CASSVVHPEAFF.

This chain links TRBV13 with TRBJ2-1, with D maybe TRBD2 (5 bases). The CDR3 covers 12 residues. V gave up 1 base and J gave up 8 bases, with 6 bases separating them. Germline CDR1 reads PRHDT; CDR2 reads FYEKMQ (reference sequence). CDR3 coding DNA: TGTGCCAGCAGCTTAGTAGCGTATGAGCAGTTCTTC. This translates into CASSLVAYEQFF.

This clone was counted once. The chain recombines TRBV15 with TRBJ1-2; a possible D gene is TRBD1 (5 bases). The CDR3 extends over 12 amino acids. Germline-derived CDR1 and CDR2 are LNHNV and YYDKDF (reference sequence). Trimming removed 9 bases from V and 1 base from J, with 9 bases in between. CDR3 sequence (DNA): TGTGCCACTATAGACAGTAACTATGGCTACACCTTC. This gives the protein CATIDSNYGYTF.

CDR3 DNA: TGTGCCAGCAGTTACGGGGGTGGCACTGAAGCTTTCTTT. As protein: CASSYGGGTEAFF. The rearrangement joins TRBV27 to TRBJ1-1, with D tentatively TRBD1 (5 bases). Germline CDR1 is MNHEY and CDR2 is SMNVEV (reference sequence). V lost 4 bases and J lost 4, with 10 bases in between. The CDR3 contains 13 residues.

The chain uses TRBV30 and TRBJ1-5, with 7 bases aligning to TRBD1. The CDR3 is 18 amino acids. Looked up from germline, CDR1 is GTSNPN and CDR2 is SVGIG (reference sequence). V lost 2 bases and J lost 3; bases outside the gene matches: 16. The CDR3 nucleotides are TGTGCCTGGAGTCCTACCGGGACAGCAAACGACAACAATCAGCCCCAGCATTTT. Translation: CAWSPTGTANDNNQPQHF.

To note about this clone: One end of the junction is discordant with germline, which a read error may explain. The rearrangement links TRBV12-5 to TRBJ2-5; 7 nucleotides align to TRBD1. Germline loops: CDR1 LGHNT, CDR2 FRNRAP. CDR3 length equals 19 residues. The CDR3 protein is CASGTRAGGLVLDHETQYF. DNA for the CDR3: TGTGCTAGTGGTACCCGGGCAGGGGGTTTGGTACTCGACCATGAGACCCAGTACTTC. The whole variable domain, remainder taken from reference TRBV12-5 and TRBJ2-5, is DARVTQTPRHKVTEMGQEVTMRCQPILGHNTVFWYRQTMMQGLELLAYFRNRAPLDDSGMPKDRFSAEMPDATLATLKIQPSEPRDSAVYFCASGTRAGGLVLDHETQYFGPGTRLLVL.

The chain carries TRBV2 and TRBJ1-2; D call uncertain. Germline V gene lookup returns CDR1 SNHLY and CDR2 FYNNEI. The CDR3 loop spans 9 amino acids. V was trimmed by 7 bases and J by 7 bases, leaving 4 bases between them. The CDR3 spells CASIPGYTF. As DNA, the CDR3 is TGTGCCAGCATACCTGGCTACACCTTC.

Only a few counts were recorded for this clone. The DNA of the CDR3 is TGTGCCAGCAGCTCTACCAGGGGAAGGTACCAAGAGACCCAGTACTTC. The encoded protein is CASSSTRGRYQETQYF. The chain recombines TRBV7-9 with TRBJ2-5, with TRBD1 as a possible D gene (6 bases). CDR1 and CDR2 from the germline V gene are SEHNR and FQNEAQ (reference sequence). The germline V and J ends were trimmed by 4 bases and 0 bases, with 15 bases remaining between them. The CDR3 runs 16 residues.

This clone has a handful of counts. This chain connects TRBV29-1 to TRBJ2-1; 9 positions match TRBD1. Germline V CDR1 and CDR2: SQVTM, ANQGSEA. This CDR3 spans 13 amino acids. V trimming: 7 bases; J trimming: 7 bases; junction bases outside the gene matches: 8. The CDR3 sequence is CSARQGEMNEQFF. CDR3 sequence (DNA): TGCAGCGCTCGACAGGGGGAGATGAATGAGCAGTTCTTC.

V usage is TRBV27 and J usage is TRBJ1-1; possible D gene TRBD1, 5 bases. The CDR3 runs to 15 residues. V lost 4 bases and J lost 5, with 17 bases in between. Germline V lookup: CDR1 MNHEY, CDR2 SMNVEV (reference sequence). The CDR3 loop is CASSSSPGLRTEAFF. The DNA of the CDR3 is TGTGCCAGCAGTTCCTCCCCAGGGCTCAGGACTGAAGCTTTCTTT.

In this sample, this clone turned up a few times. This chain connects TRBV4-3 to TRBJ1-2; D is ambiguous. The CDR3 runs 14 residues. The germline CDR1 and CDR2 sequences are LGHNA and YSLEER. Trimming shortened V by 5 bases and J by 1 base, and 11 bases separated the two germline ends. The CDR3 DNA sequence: TGCGCCAGCAGCGACGACATGGGTAACTATGGCTACACCTTC. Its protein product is CASSDDMGNYGYTF.

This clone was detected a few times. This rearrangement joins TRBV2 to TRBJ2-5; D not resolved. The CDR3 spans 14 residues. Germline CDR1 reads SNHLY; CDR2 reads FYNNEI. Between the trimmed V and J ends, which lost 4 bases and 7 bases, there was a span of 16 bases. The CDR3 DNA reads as TGTGCCAGCAGTGCGGGCGCGGAACTGGGGACCCAGTACTTC. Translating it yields CASSAGAELGTQYF. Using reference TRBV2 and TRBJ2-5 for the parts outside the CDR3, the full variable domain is EPEVTQTPSHQVTQMGQEVILRCVPISNHLYFYWYRQILGQKVEFLVSFYNNEISEKSEIFDDQFSVERPDGSNFTLKIRSTKLEDSAMYFCASSAGAELGTQYFGPGTRLLVL.

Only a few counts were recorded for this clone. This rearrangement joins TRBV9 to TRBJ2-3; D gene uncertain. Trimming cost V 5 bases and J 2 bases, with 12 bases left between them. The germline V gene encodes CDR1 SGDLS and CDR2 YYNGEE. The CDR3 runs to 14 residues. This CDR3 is CASSYLSHTDTQYF. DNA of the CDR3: TGTGCCAGCAGTTATCTCAGTCACACAGATACGCAGTATTTT.

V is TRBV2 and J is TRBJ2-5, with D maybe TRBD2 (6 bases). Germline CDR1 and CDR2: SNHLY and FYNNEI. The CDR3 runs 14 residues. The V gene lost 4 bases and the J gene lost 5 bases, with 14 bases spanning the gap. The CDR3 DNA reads TGTGCCAGCAGTGGATTGGGGGGTTACGAGACCCAGTACTTC. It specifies CASSGLGGYETQYF.

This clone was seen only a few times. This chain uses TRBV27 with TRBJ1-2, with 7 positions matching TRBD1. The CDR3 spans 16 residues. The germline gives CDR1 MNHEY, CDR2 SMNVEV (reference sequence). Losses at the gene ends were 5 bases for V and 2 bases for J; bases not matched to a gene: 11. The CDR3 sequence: CASSPNLTGRNYGYTF. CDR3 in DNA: TGTGCCAGCAGTCCTAACTTGACAGGGCGAAACTATGGCTACACCTTC.

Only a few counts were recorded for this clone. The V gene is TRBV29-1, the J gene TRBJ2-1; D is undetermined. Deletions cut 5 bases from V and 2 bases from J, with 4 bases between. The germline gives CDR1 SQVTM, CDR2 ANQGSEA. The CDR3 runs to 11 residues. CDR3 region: CSVLAYNEQFF. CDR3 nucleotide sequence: TGCAGCGTTTTAGCCTACAATGAGCAGTTCTTC.